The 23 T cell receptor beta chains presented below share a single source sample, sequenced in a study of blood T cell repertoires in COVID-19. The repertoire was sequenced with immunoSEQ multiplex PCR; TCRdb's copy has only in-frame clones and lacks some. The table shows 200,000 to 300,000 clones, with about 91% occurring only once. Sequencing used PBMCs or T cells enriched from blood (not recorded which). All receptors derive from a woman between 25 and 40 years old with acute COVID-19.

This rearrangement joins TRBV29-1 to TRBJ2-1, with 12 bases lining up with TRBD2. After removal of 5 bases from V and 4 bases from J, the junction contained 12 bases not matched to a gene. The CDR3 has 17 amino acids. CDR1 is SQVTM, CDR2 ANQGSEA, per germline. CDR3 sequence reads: CSVLAGGQGIRYNEQFF. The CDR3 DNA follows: TGCAGCGTTCTAGCGGGGGGGCAGGGAATTCGGTACAATGAGCAGTTCTTC.

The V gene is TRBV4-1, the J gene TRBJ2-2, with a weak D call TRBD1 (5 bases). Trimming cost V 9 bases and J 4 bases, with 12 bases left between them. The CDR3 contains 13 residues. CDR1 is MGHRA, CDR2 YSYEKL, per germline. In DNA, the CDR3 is TGCGCCAGTAGGGGATTCGGCACCGGGGAGCTGTTTTTT. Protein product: CASRGFGTGELFF.

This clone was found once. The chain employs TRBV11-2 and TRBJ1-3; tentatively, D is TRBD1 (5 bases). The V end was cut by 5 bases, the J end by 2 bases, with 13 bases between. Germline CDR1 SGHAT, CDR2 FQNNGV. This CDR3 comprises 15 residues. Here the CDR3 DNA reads TGTGCCAGCAGCGTCAGGGCAGCCACTGGAAACACCATATATTTT. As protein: CASSVRAATGNTIYF. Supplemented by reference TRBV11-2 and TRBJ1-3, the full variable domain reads EAGVAQSPRYKIIEKRQSVAFWCNPISGHATLYWYQQILGQGPKLLIQFQNNGVVDDSQLPKDRFSAERLKGVDSTLKIQPAKLEDSAVYLCASSVRAATGNTIYFGEGSWLTVV.

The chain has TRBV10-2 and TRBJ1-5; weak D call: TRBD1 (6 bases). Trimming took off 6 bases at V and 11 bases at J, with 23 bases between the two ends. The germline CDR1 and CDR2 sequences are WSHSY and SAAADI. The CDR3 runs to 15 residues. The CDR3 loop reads CASRDRDTAKGAQHF. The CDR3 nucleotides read TGCGCCAGCAGGGACCGGGACACCGCAAAGGGGGCCCAGCATTTT.

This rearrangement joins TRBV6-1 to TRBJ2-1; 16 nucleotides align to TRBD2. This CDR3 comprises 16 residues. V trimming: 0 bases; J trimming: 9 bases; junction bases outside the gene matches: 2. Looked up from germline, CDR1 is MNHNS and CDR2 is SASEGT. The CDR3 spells CASSEAGLAGGLEQFF. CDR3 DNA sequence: TGTGCCAGCAGTGAAGCGGGACTAGCGGGGGGGCTTGAGCAGTTCTTC.

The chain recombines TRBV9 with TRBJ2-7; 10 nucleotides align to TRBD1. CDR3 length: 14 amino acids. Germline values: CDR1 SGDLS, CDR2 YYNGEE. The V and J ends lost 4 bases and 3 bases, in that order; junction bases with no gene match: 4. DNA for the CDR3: TGTGCCAGCAGCCCGGGACAGGGGTTCTACGAGCAGTACTTC. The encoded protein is CASSPGQGFYEQYF. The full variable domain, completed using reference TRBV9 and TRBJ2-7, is DSGVTQTPKHLITATGQRVTLRCSPRSGDLSVYWYQQSLDQGLQFLIQYYNGEERAKGNILERFSAQQFPDLHSELNLSSLELGDSALYFCASSPGQGFYEQYFGPGTRLTVT.

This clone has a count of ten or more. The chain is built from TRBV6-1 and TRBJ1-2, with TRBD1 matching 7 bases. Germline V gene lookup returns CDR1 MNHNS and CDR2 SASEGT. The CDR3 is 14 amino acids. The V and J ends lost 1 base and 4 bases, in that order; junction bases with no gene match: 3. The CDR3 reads CASSEGSGGYGYTF. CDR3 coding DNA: TGTGCCAGCAGTGAAGGGTCAGGGGGCTATGGCTACACCTTC.

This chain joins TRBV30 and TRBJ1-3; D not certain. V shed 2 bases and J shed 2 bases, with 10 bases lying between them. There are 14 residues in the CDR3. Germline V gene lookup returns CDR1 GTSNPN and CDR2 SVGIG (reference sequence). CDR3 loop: CAWSRLATGNTIYF. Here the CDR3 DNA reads TGTGCCTGGAGTCGACTTGCCACTGGAAACACCATATATTTT.

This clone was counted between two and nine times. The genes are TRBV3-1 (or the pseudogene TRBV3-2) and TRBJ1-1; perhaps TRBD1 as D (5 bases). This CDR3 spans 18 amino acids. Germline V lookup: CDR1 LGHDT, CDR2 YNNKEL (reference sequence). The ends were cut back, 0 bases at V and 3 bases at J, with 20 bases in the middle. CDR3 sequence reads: CASSQDEHAGLGDTEAFF. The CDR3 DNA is TGTGCCAGCAGCCAAGATGAGCACGCAGGCCTAGGGGACACTGAAGCTTTCTTT.

For the CDR3, the DNA is TGTGCCAGCAGTCCCGGGACAGGGGGCCGTGGCTACACCTTC. It specifies CASSPGTGGRGYTF. The chain recombines TRBV3-1 (or the pseudogene TRBV3-2) with TRBJ1-2; 12 bases are shared with TRBD1. The CDR3 loop spans 14 amino acids. The V segment lost 6 bases and the J segment 7 bases; nucleotides outside the gene matches: 6. Germline V gives CDR1 LGHDT, CDR2 YNNKEL (reference sequence).

The CDR3 sequence: CASRSGGSDNEQFF. CDR3 in DNA: TGTGCCAGCAGGTCGGGGGGGAGTGACAATGAGCAGTTCTTC. The gene calls are TRBV6-5 and TRBJ2-1; 8 positions agree with TRBD2. J was trimmed by 5 bases and V by 6 bases; bases with no gene match: 6. Germline V gene sequence: CDR1 MNHEY, CDR2 SVGAGI. The CDR3 totals 14 residues.

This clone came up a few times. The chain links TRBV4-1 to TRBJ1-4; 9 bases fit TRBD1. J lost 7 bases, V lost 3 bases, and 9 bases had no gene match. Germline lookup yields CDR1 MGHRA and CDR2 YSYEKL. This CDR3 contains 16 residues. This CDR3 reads CASSQTPGQGGEKLFF. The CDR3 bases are TGCGCCAGCAGCCAGACCCCGGGACAGGGAGGTGAAAAACTGTTTTTT.

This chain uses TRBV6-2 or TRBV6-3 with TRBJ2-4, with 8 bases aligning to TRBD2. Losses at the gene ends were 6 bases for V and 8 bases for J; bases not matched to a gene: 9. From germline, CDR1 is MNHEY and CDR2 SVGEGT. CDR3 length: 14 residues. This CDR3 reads CASSPTGGLDIQYF. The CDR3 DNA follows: TGTGCCAGCAGCCCCACGGGGGGGCTGGACATTCAGTACTTC.

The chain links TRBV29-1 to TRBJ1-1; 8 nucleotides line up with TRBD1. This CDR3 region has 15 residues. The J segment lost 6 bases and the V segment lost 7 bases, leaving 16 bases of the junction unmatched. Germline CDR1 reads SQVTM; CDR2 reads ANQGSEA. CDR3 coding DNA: TGCAGCGCAAAAATTCAGGGGGCGCGGAGCGCTGAAGCTTTCTTT. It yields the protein CSAKIQGARSAEAFF.

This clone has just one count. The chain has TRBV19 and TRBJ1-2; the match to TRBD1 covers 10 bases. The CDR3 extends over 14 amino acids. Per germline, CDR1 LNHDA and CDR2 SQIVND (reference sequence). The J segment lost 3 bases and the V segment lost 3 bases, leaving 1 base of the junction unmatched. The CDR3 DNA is TGTGCCAGTAGTATGGACAGGGGGTACTATGGCTACACCTTC. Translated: CASSMDRGYYGYTF.

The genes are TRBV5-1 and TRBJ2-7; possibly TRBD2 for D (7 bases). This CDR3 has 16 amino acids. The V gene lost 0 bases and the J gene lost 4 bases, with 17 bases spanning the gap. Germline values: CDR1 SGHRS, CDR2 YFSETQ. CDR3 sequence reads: CASSLVWGGTTYEQYF. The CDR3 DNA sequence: TGCGCCAGCAGCTTGGTTTGGGGAGGGACAACTTACGAGCAGTACTTC. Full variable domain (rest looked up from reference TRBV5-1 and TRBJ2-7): KAGVTQTPRYLIKTRGQQVTLSCSPISGHRSVSWYQQTPGQGLQFLFEYFSETQRNKGNFPGRFSGRQFSNSRSEMNVSTLELGDSALYLCASSLVWGGTTYEQYFGPGTRLTVT.

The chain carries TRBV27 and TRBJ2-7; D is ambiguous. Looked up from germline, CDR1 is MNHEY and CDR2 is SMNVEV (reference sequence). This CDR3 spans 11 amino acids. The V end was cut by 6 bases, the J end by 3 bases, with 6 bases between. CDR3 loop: CASSTVYEQYF. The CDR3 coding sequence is TGTGCCAGCAGCACTGTCTACGAGCAGTACTTC.

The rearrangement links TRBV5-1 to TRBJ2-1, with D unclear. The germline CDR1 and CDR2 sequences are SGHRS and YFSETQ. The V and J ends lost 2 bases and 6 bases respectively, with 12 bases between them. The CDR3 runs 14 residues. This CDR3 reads CASSFTSGINEQFF. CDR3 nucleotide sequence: TGCGCCAGCAGCTTTACGTCAGGTATCAATGAGCAGTTCTTC.

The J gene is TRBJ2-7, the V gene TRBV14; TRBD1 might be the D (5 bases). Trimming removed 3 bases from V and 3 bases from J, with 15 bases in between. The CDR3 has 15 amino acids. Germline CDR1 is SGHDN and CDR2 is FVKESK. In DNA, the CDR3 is TGTGCCAGCAGCCATGCAGGGTCCTTAAACTACGAGCAGTACTTC. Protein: CASSHAGSLNYEQYF.

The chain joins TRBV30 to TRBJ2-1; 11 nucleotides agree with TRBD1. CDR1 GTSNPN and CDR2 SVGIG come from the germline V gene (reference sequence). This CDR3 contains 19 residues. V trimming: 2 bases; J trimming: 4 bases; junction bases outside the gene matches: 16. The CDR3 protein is CAWSPAGTGGLSAYNEQFF. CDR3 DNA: TGTGCCTGGAGTCCGGCTGGGACAGGGGGGCTCTCTGCTTACAATGAGCAGTTCTTC.

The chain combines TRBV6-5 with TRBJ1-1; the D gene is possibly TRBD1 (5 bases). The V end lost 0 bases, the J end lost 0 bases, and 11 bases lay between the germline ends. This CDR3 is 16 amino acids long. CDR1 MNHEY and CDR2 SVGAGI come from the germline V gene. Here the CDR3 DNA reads TGTGCCAGCAGTTACTCGGCAGGGATATTGAACACTGAAGCTTTCTTT. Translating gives CASSYSAGILNTEAFF.

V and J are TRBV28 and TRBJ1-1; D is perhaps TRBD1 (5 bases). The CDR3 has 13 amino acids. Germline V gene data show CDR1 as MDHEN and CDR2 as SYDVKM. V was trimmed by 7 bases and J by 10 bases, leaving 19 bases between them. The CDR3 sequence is CASITSWGERAFF. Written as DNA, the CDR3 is TGTGCCAGCATCACTTCGTGGGGGGAAAGAGCTTTCTTT. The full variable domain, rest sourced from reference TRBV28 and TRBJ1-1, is DVKVTQSSRYLVKRTGEKVFLECVQDMDHENMFWYRQDPGLGLRLIYFSYDVKMKEKGDIPEGYSVSREKKERFSLILESASTNQTSMYLCASITSWGERAFFGQGTRLTVV.

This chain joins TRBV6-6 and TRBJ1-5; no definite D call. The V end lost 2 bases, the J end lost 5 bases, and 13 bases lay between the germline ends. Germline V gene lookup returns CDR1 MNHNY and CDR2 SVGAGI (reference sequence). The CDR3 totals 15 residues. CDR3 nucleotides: TGTGCCAGCAGTTACCCCCAGACAAGGTATCAGCCCCAGCATTTT. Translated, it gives CASSYPQTRYQPQHF.